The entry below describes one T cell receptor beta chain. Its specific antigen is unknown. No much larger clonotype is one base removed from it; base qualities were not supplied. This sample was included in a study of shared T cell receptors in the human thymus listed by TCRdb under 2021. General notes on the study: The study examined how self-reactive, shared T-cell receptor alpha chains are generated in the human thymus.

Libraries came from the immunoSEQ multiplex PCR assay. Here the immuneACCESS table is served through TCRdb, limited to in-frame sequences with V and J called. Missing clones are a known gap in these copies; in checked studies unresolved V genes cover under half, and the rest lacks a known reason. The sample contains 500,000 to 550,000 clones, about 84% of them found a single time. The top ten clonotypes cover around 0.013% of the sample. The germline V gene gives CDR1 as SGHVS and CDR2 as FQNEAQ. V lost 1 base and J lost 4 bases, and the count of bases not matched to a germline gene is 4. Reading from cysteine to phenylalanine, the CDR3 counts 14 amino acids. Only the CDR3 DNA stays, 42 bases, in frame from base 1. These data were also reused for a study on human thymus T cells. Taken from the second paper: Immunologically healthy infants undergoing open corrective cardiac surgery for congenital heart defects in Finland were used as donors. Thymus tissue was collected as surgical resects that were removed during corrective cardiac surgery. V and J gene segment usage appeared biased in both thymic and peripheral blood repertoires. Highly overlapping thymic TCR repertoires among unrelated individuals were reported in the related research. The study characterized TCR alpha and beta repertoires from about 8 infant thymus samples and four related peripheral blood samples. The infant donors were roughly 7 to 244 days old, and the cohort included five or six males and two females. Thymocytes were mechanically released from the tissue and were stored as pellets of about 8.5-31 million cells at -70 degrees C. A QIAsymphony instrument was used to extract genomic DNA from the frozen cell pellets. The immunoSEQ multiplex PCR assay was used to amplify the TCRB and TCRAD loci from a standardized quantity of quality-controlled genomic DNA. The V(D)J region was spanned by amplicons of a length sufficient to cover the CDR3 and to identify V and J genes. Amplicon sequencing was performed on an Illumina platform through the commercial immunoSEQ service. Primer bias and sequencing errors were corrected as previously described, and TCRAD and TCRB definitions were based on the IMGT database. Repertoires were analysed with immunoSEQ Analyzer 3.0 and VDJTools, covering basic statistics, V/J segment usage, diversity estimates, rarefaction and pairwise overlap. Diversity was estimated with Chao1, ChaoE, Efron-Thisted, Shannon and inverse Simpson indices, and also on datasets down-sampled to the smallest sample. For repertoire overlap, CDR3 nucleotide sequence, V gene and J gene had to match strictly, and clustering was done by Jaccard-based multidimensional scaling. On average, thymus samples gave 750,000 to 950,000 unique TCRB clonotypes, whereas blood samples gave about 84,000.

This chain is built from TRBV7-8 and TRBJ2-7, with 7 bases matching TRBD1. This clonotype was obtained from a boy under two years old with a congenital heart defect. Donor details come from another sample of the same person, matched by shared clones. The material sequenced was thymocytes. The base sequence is TGTGCCAGCAGCTTAGGACAGGGCAGATACGAGCAGTACTTC. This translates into CASSLGQGRYEQYF.